These 9 T cell receptor beta chains came from one sample sequenced in a study of Ad26.COV2.S vaccination and SARS-CoV-2 variants (dated by TCRdb to the early 2020s). The sample's treatment or condition label, in plain terms: 15 to 20 received Ad26.COV2.S at low or high dose, single or two shots; about 5 received placebo; per-sample allocation not given. Repertoires of vaccine and placebo recipients were sequenced from samples taken on day 63 after the first injection. Preparation of the library involved the immunoSEQ multiplex PCR assay. TCRdb mirrors the immuneACCESS table, restricted to in-frame sequences. Some clones are absent from its copies; in checked studies, under half trace to an unresolved V gene, and the reason for the others is unknown. The sample table records about 350,000 clones; 80% to 90% of these occur just once. The ten biggest clones cover around 3.7% of the sample. The specimen comprised peripheral blood, sampled in a trial of Ad26.COV2.S vaccine versus placebo. These receptors were collected from a person between 18 and 60 years old who received the Ad26.COV2.S COVID-19 vaccine or a placebo.

This chain joins TRBV27 and TRBJ1-1, with 7 positions matching TRBD1. Germline assignment: CDR1 MNHEY and CDR2 SMNVEV (reference sequence). CDR3 length: 17 residues. With 6 bases clipped from V and 0 bases from J, the junction kept 13 bases outside the gene matches. CDR3 sequence (DNA): TGTGCCAGCAGCGAAGGGGGGAGGGGGCCTATGAACACTGAAGCTTTCTTT. It yields the protein CASSEGGRGPMNTEAFF.

The chain has TRBV7-2 and TRBJ2-5, with D unresolved. CDR3 length: 12 amino acids. The germline CDR1 and CDR2 sequences are SGHTA and FQGNSA. V gave up 2 bases and J gave up 5 bases, with 6 bases separating them. In DNA, the CDR3 is TGTGCCAGCAGCTTACTCGTTGAGACCCAGTACTTC. This sequence encodes CASSLLVETQYF.

This chain uses TRBV3-1 (or the pseudogene TRBV3-2) with TRBJ1-4; D gene ambiguous. The ends were cut back, 0 bases at V and 5 bases at J, with 10 bases in the middle. The CDR3 contains 15 residues. CDR1 and CDR2 (germline): LGHDT, YNNKEL (reference sequence). CDR3 nucleotides: TGTGCCAGCAGCCAAGATCGACGGGAAAATGAAAAACTGTTTTTT. The encoded protein is CASSQDRRENEKLFF.

This chain links TRBV19 with TRBJ2-7; 7 bases are a match to TRBD2. Per the germline V gene, CDR1 is LNHDA and CDR2 is SQIVND (reference sequence). This CDR3 spans 13 amino acids. V dropped 7 bases and J dropped 4; count of bases not matched to a gene: 7. The CDR3 spells CASTPQGGYEQYF. The CDR3 DNA reads TGTGCCAGTACCCCCCAGGGAGGGTACGAGCAGTACTTC.

This sequence joins TRBV9 and TRBJ1-2; tentative D call: TRBD1 (5 bases). The ends were cut back, 4 bases at V and 8 bases at J, with 15 bases in the middle. The germline V gene has CDR1 SGDLS and CDR2 YYNGEE. The CDR3 contains 13 residues. The CDR3 DNA reads TGTGCCAGCAGCCTCGATCAGTGGGGCGGCTACACCTTC. Translating it yields CASSLDQWGGYTF.

This chain links TRBV3-1 (or the pseudogene TRBV3-2) with TRBJ2-5; D remains ambiguous. The CDR3 has 15 residues. V lost 0 bases to trimming and J lost 0 bases, with 8 bases between them. Germline loops: CDR1 LGHDT, CDR2 YNNKEL (reference sequence). The CDR3 DNA reads as TGTGCCAGCAGCCAAGATCCCTCGTACCAAGAGACCCAGTACTTC. Translated: CASSQDPSYQETQYF.

A word on this clone: Different DNA sequences within this sample yield the same CDR3. V gene TRBV5-1 combines with J gene TRBJ2-2; D is ambiguous. Germline CDR1 is SGHRS and CDR2 is YFSETQ. CDR3 length: 14 residues. Trimming stripped 2 bases from V and 2 bases from J, with 7 bases between. The CDR3 DNA reads as TGCGCCAGCAGCTTAGTTGGTAACACCGGGGAGCTGTTTTTT. This codes for CASSLVGNTGELFF.

The chain has TRBV10-3 and TRBJ1-1; D unresolved. V gave up 3 bases and J gave up 0 bases, with 8 bases separating them. This CDR3 has 14 residues. The germline gives CDR1 ENHRY, CDR2 SYGVKD. Here the CDR3 reads CAISDGVMNTEAFF. Here the CDR3 DNA reads TGTGCCATCAGTGATGGGGTCATGAACACTGAAGCTTTCTTT.

The V call is TRBV5-1, the J call TRBJ2-7; either TRBD1 or TRBD2 may supply D (5 bases each). This CDR3 is built from 15 residues. Trimming stripped 4 bases from V and 0 bases from J, with 14 bases between. Germline V gene data show CDR1 as SGHRS and CDR2 as YFSETQ. The CDR3 protein is CASSITGPLSYEQYF. The CDR3 region has the DNA TGCGCCAGCAGCATTACGGGACCACTCTCCTACGAGCAGTACTTC.